This TCR beta chain was captured by sequencing in a study of blood T cell repertoires in COVID-19. On the study more broadly: The samples span acute and convalescent COVID-19 from the United States, Italy and Spain. Sources were T cells, B-cell-depleted T cells, or PBMCs; the material itself was cDNA or gDNA.

This CDR3 is 13 amino acids long. V dropped 6 bases and J dropped 4; count of bases not matched to a gene: 8. CDR1 is SQVTM, CDR2 ANQGSEA, per germline. Clones were read by immunoSEQ multiplex PCR, and TCRdb kept only the in-frame ones, dropping some. The table lists tens of thousands of clones, 90% of them singletons, with 1.3% to 1.5% in the top ten. The chain uses TRBV29-1 and TRBJ1-2; 7 bases line up with TRBD1. The specimen sequenced was peripheral blood. This clonotype was sampled from a man in his forties or fifties with acute or convalescent COVID-19. CDR3 DNA: TGCAGCGTAACAGGGGAGGTGGGCTATGGCTACACCTTC. It specifies CSVTGEVGYGYTF.